The 17 T cell receptor beta chains in this list originate from one sample, sequenced in a study of shared clonotypes between healthy human individuals. The method was immunoSEQ multiplex PCR; TCRdb's version includes in-frame clones alone and lacks a portion of them. The data contain nearly 500,000 clones, over 65% of them seen just once; the ten biggest clones take up over 10%. The sample was PBMCs. The receptor set was obtained from a woman aged 40 to 49 in good health. Some clones in this sample may be carry-over from other donors' samples.

The chain links TRBV7-2 to TRBJ2-7; maybe TRBD2 (7 bases). The CDR3 is 15 amino acids. V was clipped by 5 bases and J by 2 bases, with 16 bases between them. Germline CDR1 and CDR2: SGHTA and FQGNSA. CDR3 nucleotides: TGTGCCAGCAGCCCTTTGGCGGGGGCAACCTACGAGCAGTACTTC. It encodes CASSPLAGATYEQYF.

A single count supports this clone. The CDR3 protein is CASSLDPLGLVETQYF. CDR3 bases: TGCGCCAGCAGCTTGGACCCCCTGGGACTTGTTGAGACCCAGTACTTC. This chain joins TRBV5-1 and TRBJ2-5, with a possible D match to TRBD2 (6 bases). V gave up 0 bases and J gave up 5 bases, with 17 bases separating them. CDR3 length equals 16 residues. Germline-derived CDR1 and CDR2 are SGHRS and YFSETQ.

V usage is TRBV30 and J usage is TRBJ2-5, with D unclear. Trimming took 5 bases from V and 7 from J, leaving 11 bases between them. Germline CDR1 reads GTSNPN; CDR2 reads SVGIG (reference sequence). The CDR3 sequence is 11 residues long. Here the CDR3 reads CAWVTVGTQYF. The CDR3 nucleotides are TGTGCCTGGGTGACTGTGGGGACCCAGTACTTC.

V is TRBV7-9 and J is TRBJ2-5; 12 positions agree with TRBD2. CDR1 is SEHNR, CDR2 FQNEAQ, per germline (reference sequence). V dropped 5 bases and J dropped 4; count of bases not matched to a gene: 8. This CDR3 comprises 16 residues. Written as DNA, the CDR3 is TGTGCCAGCAGCGGTTCTAGCGGGAGGGTGGGAGAGACCCAGTACTTC. Translated, it gives CASSGSSGRVGETQYF.

J is TRBJ2-7 and V is TRBV9, with D possibly TRBD1 on 6 matching bases. Germline values: CDR1 SGDLS, CDR2 YYNGEE. The CDR3 length is 16 residues. Trimming took off 1 base at V and 5 bases at J, with 19 bases between the two ends. The CDR3 DNA follows: TGTGCCAGCAGCGTAAAACCGGGACAAACCCTGGACGAGCAGTACTTC. It specifies CASSVKPGQTLDEQYF.

The chain uses TRBV27 and TRBJ2-1, with 8 nucleotides matching TRBD2. With V trimmed by 6 bases and J by 9 bases, 7 bases remained unmatched. The length of the CDR3 is 13 residues. The germline gives CDR1 MNHEY, CDR2 SMNVEV (reference sequence). The CDR3 protein is CASSQREGGEQFF. CDR3 nucleotides: TGTGCCAGCAGCCAACGGGAGGGCGGTGAGCAGTTCTTC.

This chain links TRBV7-9 with TRBJ2-5; D gene ambiguous. CDR1 is SEHNR and CDR2 is FQNEAQ in the germline V gene (reference sequence). CDR3 length equals 13 residues. The V gene lost 5 bases and the J gene lost 5 bases, with 12 bases spanning the gap. The CDR3 DNA is TGTGCCAGCAGCCAGGCTCTTATGGAGACCCAGTACTTC. This sequence encodes CASSQALMETQYF. Full variable domain (outside the CDR3, taken from reference TRBV7-9 and TRBJ2-5): DTGVSQNPRHKITKRGQNVTFRCDPISEHNRLYWYRQTLGQGPEFLTYFQNEAQLEKSRLLSDRFSAERPKGSFSTLEIQRTEQGDSAMYLCASSQALMETQYFGPGTRLLVL.

This sequence joins TRBV6-4 and TRBJ1-1; no definite D call. The CDR3 runs to 17 residues. Germline V gene lookup returns CDR1 MRHNA and CDR2 SNTAGT. Trimming cost V 6 bases and J 0 bases, with 20 bases left between them. This chain's CDR3 is CASRKRVGDFVNTEAFF. The CDR3 DNA sequence: TGTGCCAGCAGGAAGAGGGTCGGGGATTTCGTGAACACTGAAGCTTTCTTT.

This chain uses TRBV28 with TRBJ2-1, with D perhaps matching TRBD2 (5 bases). Trimming stripped 5 bases from V and 14 bases from J, with 19 bases between. Germline V gene sequence: CDR1 MDHEN, CDR2 SYDVKM. This CDR3 spans 13 amino acids. The CDR3 coding sequence is TGTGCCAGCAGTCAGGTGGGAGTGAGAGATGAGTTCTTC. Amino acids: CASSQVGVRDEFF.

The chain employs TRBV2 and TRBJ2-1, with no clear D. Germline V CDR1 and CDR2: SNHLY, FYNNEI. CDR3 size: 14 residues. The ends were cut back, 2 bases at V and 2 bases at J, with 7 bases in the middle. The CDR3 sequence: CASSEYEAYNEQFF. The CDR3 DNA follows: TGTGCCAGCAGTGAATACGAGGCCTACAATGAGCAGTTCTTC.

The chain has TRBV5-1 and TRBJ2-2, with TRBD1 matching over 7 bases. CDR1 is SGHRS, CDR2 YFSETQ, per germline. This CDR3 region has 15 residues. J lost 4 bases, V lost 5 bases, and 8 bases had no gene match. The CDR3 spells CASSYGQAATGELFF. The DNA of the CDR3 is TGCGCCAGCAGTTACGGACAGGCAGCCACCGGGGAGCTGTTTTTT.

The rearrangement uses TRBV7-9 and TRBJ2-7; D remains ambiguous. This CDR3 spans 13 amino acids. CDR1 and CDR2 from the germline V gene are SEHNR and FQNEAQ (reference sequence). The V gene lost 3 bases and the J gene lost 2 bases, with 8 bases spanning the gap. The CDR3 DNA sequence: TGTGCCAGCAGCTTCGGCAGGACCTACGAGCAGTACTTC. This encodes CASSFGRTYEQYF.

This chain connects TRBV5-4 to TRBJ2-1, with TRBD2 matching over 7 bases. This CDR3 comprises 15 residues. V gave up 3 bases and J gave up 7 bases; unmatched junction bases: 10. Germline lookup yields CDR1 SGHNT and CDR2 YYREEE (reference sequence). CDR3 nucleotide sequence: TGTGCCAGCAGCTGGTGGGGGAGGGCGGGGAATGAGCAGTTCTTC. The encoded protein is CASSWWGRAGNEQFF. Drawing the rest from reference TRBV5-4 and TRBJ2-1, the complete variable domain is ETGVTQSPTHLIKTRGQQVTLRCSSQSGHNTVSWYQQALGQGPQFIFQYYREEENGRGNFPPRFSGLQFPNYSSELNVNALELDDSALYLCASSWWGRAGNEQFFGPGTRLTVL.

The chain uses TRBV30 and TRBJ1-5; 7 nucleotides line up with TRBD1. The CDR3 runs 13 residues. Germline-derived CDR1 and CDR2 are GTSNPN and SVGIG (reference sequence). V was clipped by 5 bases and J by 4 bases; unmatched bases: 5. The CDR3 is CAWAKDRNQPQHF. CDR3 nucleotide sequence: TGTGCCTGGGCTAAGGACAGGAATCAGCCCCAGCATTTT.

CDR3 nucleotide sequence: TGTGCCAGCAGTGAGGACAGGGACTTCTCTGAAGCTTTCTTT. It is translated as CASSEDRDFSEAFF. This rearrangement joins TRBV2 to TRBJ1-1, with TRBD1 matching 8 bases. Germline V gives CDR1 SNHLY, CDR2 FYNNEI. Losses at the gene ends were 3 bases for V and 6 bases for J; bases not matched to a gene: 6. CDR3 length: 14 amino acids. Using reference TRBV2 and TRBJ1-1 for the parts outside the CDR3, the full variable domain is EPEVTQTPSHQVTQMGQEVILRCVPISNHLYFYWYRQILGQKVEFLVSFYNNEISEKSEIFDDQFSVERPDGSNFTLKIRSTKLEDSAMYFCASSEDRDFSEAFFGQGTRLTVV.

V and J are TRBV4-1 and TRBJ1-4; no firm D call. The length of the CDR3 is 13 residues. The V and J ends lost 3 bases and 12 bases respectively, with 14 bases between them. From germline, CDR1 is MGHRA and CDR2 YSYEKL. The DNA of the CDR3 is TGCGCCAGCAGCCAGGTAACCCGCGGGGAACTGTTTTTT. The encoded protein is CASSQVTRGELFF.

In its sample, this clone was seen once. This chain joins TRBV4-1 and TRBJ2-7, with TRBD2 matching 10 bases. This CDR3 spans 16 amino acids. With 0 bases clipped from V and 1 base from J, the junction kept 3 bases outside the gene matches. The germline gives CDR1 MGHRA, CDR2 YSYEKL. The DNA of the CDR3 is TGCGCCAGCAGCCAAGAACTAGCGGGGTTATCCTACGAGCAGTACTTC. Amino acids: CASSQELAGLSYEQYF.